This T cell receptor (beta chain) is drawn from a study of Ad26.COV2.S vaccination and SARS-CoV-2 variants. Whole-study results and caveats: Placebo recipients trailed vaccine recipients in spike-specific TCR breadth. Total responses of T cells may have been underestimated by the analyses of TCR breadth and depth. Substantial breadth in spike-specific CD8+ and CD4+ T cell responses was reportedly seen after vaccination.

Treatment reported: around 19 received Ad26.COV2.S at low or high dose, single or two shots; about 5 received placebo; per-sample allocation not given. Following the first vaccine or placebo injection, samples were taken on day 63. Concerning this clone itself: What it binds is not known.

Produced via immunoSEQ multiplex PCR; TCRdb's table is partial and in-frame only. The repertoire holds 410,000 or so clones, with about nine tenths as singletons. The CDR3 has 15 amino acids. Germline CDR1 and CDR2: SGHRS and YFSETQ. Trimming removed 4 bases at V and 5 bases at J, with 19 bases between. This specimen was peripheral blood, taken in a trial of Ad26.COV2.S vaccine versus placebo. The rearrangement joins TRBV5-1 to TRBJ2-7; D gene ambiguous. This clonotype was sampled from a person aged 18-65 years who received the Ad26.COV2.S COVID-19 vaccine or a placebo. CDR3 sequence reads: CASSPLTVPTHEQYF. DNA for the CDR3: TGCGCCAGCAGCCCGTTGACGGTGCCTACTCACGAGCAGTACTTC.